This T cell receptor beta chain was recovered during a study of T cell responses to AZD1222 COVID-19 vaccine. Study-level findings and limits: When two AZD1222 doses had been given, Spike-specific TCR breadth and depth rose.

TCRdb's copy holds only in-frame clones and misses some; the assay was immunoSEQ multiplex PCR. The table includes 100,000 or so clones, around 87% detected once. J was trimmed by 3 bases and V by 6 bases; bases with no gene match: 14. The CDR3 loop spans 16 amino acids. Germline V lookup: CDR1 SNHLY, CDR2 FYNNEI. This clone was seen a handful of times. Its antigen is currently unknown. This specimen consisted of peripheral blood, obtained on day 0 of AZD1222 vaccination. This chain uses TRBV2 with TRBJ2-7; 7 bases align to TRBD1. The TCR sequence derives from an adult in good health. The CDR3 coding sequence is TGTGCCAGCAGACCAGAAGGGACAGCAAAATTCTACGAGCAGTACTTC. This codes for CASRPEGTAKFYEQYF.